The T cell receptor beta chain under discussion was sequenced for a study of blood T cell repertoires in COVID-19. Authors' processing steps: Reference gene primers were amplified, and this amplification served to estimate nucleated cell counts. TCRdb's copy holds only in-frame clones and misses some; the assay was immunoSEQ multiplex PCR. The DNA was the basis for D and trimming; V, J and clone size are from that table. The sample gives fewer than 500,000 clones, about nine tenths of which show up once; about 0.65% is in the top ten. Individuals drawn from 24 US areas were roughly 18 to 89 years old. V was pared by 7 bases and J by 1 base, with 10 bases between. CDR3 length equals 13 residues. Germline V CDR1 and CDR2: SQVTM, ANQGSEA.

The chain couples TRBV29-1 to TRBJ2-2; D call uncertain. This TCR was recovered from a woman aged 18-30 years who had recovered from COVID-19. The specimen sequenced was PBMCs or T cells enriched from blood (not recorded which). DNA of the CDR3: TGCAGCGGGTTAAGACAGAACACCGGGGAGCTGTTTTTT. Amino acid sequence: CSGLRQNTGELFF.